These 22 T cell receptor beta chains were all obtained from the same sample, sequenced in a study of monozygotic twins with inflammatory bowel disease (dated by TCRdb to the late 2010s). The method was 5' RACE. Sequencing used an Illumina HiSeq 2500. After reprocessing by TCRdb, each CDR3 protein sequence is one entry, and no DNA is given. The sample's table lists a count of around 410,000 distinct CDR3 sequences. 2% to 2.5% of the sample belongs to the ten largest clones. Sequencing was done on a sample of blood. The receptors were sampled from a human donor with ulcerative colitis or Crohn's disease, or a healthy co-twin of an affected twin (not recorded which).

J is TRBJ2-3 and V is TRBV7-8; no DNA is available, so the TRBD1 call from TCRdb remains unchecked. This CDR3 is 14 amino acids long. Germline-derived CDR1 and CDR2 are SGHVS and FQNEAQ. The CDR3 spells CASSPPGWGDTQYF.

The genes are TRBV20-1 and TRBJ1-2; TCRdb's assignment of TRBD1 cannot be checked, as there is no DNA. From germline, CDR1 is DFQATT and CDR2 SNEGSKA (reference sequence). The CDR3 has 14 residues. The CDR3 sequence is CSVTEGGNHYGYTF.

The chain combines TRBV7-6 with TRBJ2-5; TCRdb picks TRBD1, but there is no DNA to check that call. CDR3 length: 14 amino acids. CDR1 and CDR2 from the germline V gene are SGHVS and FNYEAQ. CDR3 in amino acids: CASSRSGTAETQYF.

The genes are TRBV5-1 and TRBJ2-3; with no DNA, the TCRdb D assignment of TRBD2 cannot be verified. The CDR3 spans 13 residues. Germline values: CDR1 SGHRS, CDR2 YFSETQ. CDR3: CASSLDGLDTQYF.

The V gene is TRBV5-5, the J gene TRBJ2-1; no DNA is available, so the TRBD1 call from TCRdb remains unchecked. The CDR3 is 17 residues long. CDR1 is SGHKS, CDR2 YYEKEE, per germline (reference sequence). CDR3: CASSLRDRDSSYNEQFF.

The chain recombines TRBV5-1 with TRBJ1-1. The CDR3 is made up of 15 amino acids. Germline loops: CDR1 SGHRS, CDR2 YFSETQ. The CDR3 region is CASSGRAAGGTEAFF.

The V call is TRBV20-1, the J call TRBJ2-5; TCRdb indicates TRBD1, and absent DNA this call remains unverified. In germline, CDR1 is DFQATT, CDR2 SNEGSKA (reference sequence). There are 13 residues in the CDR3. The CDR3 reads CSPQGGGQETQYF.

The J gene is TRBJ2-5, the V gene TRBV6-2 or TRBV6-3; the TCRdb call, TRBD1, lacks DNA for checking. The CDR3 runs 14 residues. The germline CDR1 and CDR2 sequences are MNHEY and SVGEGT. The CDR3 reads CASFRGEGQETQYF.

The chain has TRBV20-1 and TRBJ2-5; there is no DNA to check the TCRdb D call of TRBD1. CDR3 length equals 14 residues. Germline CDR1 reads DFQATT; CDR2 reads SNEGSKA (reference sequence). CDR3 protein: CSARDFGGLETQYF.

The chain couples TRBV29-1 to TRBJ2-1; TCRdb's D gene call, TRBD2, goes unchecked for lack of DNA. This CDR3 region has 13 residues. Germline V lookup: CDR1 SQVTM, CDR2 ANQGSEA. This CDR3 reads CSVEERVYNEQFF.

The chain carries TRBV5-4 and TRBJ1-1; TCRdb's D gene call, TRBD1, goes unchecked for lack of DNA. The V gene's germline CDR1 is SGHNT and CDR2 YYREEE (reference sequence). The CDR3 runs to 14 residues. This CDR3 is CASSLKGQDTEAFF.

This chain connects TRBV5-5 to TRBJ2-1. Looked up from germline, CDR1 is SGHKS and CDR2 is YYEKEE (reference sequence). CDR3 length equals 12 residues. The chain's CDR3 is CASSLTDYEQFF.

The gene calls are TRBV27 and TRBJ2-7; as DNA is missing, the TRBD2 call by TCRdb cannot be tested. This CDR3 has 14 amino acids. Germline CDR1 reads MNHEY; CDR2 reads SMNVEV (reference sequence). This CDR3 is CASTLRGGSREQYF.

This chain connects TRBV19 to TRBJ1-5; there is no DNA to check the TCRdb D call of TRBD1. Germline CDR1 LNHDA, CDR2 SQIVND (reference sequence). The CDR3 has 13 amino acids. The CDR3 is CASPGPAGQPQHF.

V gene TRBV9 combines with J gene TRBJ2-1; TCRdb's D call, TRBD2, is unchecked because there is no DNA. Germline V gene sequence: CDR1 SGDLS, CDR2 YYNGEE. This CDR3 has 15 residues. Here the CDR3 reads CASSVGAGTQGEQFF.

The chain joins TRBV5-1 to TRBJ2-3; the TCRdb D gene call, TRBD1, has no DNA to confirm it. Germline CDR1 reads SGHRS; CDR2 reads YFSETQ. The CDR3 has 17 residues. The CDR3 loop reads CASSIRQGQGYTDTQYF.

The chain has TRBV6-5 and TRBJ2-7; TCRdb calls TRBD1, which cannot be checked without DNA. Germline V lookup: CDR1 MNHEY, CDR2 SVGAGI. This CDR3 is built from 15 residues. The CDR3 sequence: CASRYSLSGAYEQYF.

The CDR3: CSARVLAGGPLDTQYF. The J gene is TRBJ2-3, the V gene TRBV20-1; TCRdb selects TRBD2, and the lack of DNA leaves this call unchecked. The CDR3 runs to 16 residues. CDR1 is DFQATT and CDR2 is SNEGSKA in the germline V gene (reference sequence).

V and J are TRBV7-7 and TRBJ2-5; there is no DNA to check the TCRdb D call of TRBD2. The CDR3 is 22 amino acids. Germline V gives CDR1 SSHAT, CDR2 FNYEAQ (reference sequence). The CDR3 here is CASSRLALGPRFTGGRGETQYF.

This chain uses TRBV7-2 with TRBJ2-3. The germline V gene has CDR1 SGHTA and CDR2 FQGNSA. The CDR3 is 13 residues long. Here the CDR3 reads CASSREKADTQYF.

The CDR3 sequence: CASSFQTTQYF. This chain connects TRBV5-4 to TRBJ2-3. The CDR3 runs to 11 residues. From germline, CDR1 is SGHNT and CDR2 YYREEE (reference sequence).

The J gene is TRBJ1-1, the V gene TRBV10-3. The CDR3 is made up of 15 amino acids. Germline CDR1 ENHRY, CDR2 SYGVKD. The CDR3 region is CAINQEPYLNTEAFF.